The text below deals with one T cell receptor (beta chain). Its target is unknown. Relative to the germline gene, one junction end is altered; a read error may explain this. PCR was performed using 60 Vbeta and 13 Jbeta primers. Here immunoSEQ multiplex PCR was the method, and the copy in TCRdb shows in-frame clones only, minus some. The repertoire table contains about 170,000 clones. This sample is drawn from a study of cytomegalovirus exposure and HLA in healthy donors. Overall study context: Unique TCRs numbering approximately 81 million, obtained from HLA-typed donors, made up an early data release.

The germline CDR1 and CDR2 sequences are KGHSH and LQKENI. This CDR3 is 13 amino acids long. General observations from the study: Analyses of presence and absence presupposed an approximately uniform sequencing depth across donors. Later analysis revealed greater clonal expansion in HLA-associated TCR beta chains than in equally common others. TRBV6-2, TRBV6-3 and some other V segments were unresolvable in 87-base-pair reads.

Sequencing was done on a sample of PBMCs. This chain links TRBV18 with TRBJ1-1, with 7 bases identical to TRBD1. The TCR originated in a woman under 30 in good health and CMV-seropositive. The DNA for the CDR3 is TGTGCCAGCTCACCGGACAGGAACTCTGAAGCTTTCTTT. Its protein is CASSPDRNSEAFF.